This passage covers 8 T cell receptor beta chains from one sample sequenced in a study of cytotoxic CD8 clonotypes in ibrutinib-treated CLL. Profiled with immunoSEQ multiplex PCR; TCRdb holds only in-frame clones, not every one. This table has 65,000 to 80,000 clones, approximately 87% appearing once. The sample was PBMCs, taken after 24 months of ibrutinib treatment. These receptors were collected from a human donor with chronic lymphocytic leukemia.

For the CDR3, the DNA is TGTGCCACTACGGGGGCCGGGGAGCTGTTTTTT. Translating it yields CATTGAGELFF. The chain couples TRBV6-6 to TRBJ2-2, with D possibly being TRBD2 (6 bases). The CDR3 runs 11 residues. V was cut by 10 bases and J by 6 bases, with 9 bases left in between. The germline gives CDR1 MNHNY, CDR2 SVGAGI (reference sequence).

The chain has TRBV7-9 and TRBJ2-7; 8 bases are a match to TRBD2. The CDR3 is 13 amino acids. The germline V gene encodes CDR1 SEHNR and CDR2 FQNEAQ (reference sequence). V lost 3 bases to trimming and J lost 6 bases; unmatched junction nucleotides: 4. In DNA, the CDR3 is TGTGCCAGCAGCTTTCTGGCGGGGGGCGAGCAGTACTTC. Translating gives CASSFLAGGEQYF. The variable domain in full, completed from reference TRBV7-9 and TRBJ2-7, reads DTGVSQNPRHKITKRGQNVTFRCDPISEHNRLYWYRQTLGQGPEFLTYFQNEAQLEKSRLLSDRFSAERPKGSFSTLEIQRTEQGDSAMYLCASSFLAGGEQYFGPGTRLTVT.

This clone was recorded only once. The chain links TRBV6-5 to TRBJ2-3; D is perhaps TRBD1 or TRBD2 (5 bases each). The V gene's germline CDR1 is MNHEY and CDR2 SVGAGI. The CDR3 has 15 amino acids. The ends were cut back, 2 bases at V and 0 bases at J, with 9 bases in the middle. This CDR3 is CASSYRGSSTDTQYF. CDR3 in DNA: TGTGCCAGCAGTTACCGGGGCAGTAGCACAGATACGCAGTATTTT.

The gene calls are TRBV6-5 and TRBJ2-7; D may be TRBD2 (6 bases). The CDR3 loop spans 15 amino acids. V was clipped by 0 bases and J by 0 bases, with 9 bases between them. CDR1 and CDR2 (germline): MNHEY, SVGAGI. For the CDR3, the DNA is TGTGCCAGCAGTTACTCGGGAGGTGGCTCCTACGAGCAGTACTTC. This translates into CASSYSGGGSYEQYF.

V gene TRBV5-4 combines with J gene TRBJ2-7; 8 bases are shared with TRBD1. Germline V gene sequence: CDR1 SGHNT, CDR2 YYREEE (reference sequence). Trimming cost V 4 bases and J 4 bases; bases outside gene matches: 7. This CDR3 is 14 amino acids long. This CDR3 is CASSPGQGRYEQYF. CDR3 DNA sequence: TGTGCCAGCAGCCCCGGACAGGGACGGTACGAGCAGTACTTC.

This clone was seen only once. The rearrangement uses TRBV6-5 and TRBJ1-5; 8 nucleotides line up with TRBD1. The germline CDR1 and CDR2 sequences are MNHEY and SVGAGI. This CDR3 spans 15 amino acids. With 6 bases clipped from V and 1 base from J, the junction kept 5 bases outside the gene matches. For the CDR3, the DNA is TGTGCCAGCAGACAGGGGGATATGAGCAATCAGCCCCAGCATTTT. This codes for CASRQGDMSNQPQHF.

The V and J genes are TRBV7-6 and TRBJ1-1, with D hard to call. V dropped 1 base and J dropped 4 bases, with 10 bases sitting between them. Germline V gene sequence: CDR1 SGHVS, CDR2 FNYEAQ. This CDR3 has 14 residues. CDR3: CASSLDSRSTEAFF. Here the CDR3 DNA reads TGTGCCAGCAGCTTAGATTCGCGGAGCACTGAAGCTTTCTTT.

The rearrangement uses TRBV7-2 and TRBJ2-3, with D possibly being TRBD2 (6 bases). V lost 4 bases and J 0 bases, leaving 11 bases between the germline ends. Germline CDR1 is SGHTA and CDR2 is FQGNSA. This CDR3 has 15 residues. The DNA for the CDR3 is TGTGCCAGCAGCTACAGGACTACTAGCACAGATACGCAGTATTTT. As protein: CASSYRTTSTDTQYF.